The 30 T cell receptor beta chains reported below all come from one sample, sequenced in a study of OX40 agonist ivuxolimab in advanced cancers. Sequencing used immunoSEQ multiplex PCR; TCRdb keeps in-frame clones, though not all of them. The sample shows about 65,000 clones, around 86% of them seen only once. Sequences were derived from CD4+ or CD8+ T cells sorted from blood, sampled in a trial of the OX40 agonist ivuxolimab. Receptor source: an adult with an advanced solid tumor such as melanoma, head and neck, liver or kidney cancer.

The chain links TRBV19 to TRBJ2-4; 8 nucleotides align to TRBD1. Germline V gene data show CDR1 as LNHDA and CDR2 as SQIVND (reference sequence). The CDR3 runs to 12 residues. V was pared by 1 base and J by 15 bases, with 5 bases of the junction left unmatched. The CDR3: CASSIGTGFLYF. CDR3 coding DNA: TGTGCCAGTAGTATAGGGACAGGGTTCTTGTACTTC.

The chain links TRBV7-2 to TRBJ2-2; tentatively, D is TRBD2 (5 bases). Germline V gene sequence: CDR1 SGHTA, CDR2 FQGNSA. Trimming took 4 bases from V and 7 from J, leaving 13 bases between them. There are 14 residues in the CDR3. The CDR3 is CASSSVRGYGELFF. The CDR3, as DNA: TGTGCCAGCAGCTCCGTCCGAGGGTACGGGGAGCTGTTTTTT.

The chain combines TRBV18 with TRBJ1-5; 9 bases agree with TRBD1. The CDR3 has 15 amino acids. J was trimmed by 4 bases and V by 2 bases; bases with no gene match: 3. The germline gives CDR1 KGHSH, CDR2 LQKENI. The CDR3 here is CASSPGTGTNQPQHF. The CDR3 DNA reads TGTGCCAGCTCACCAGGGACAGGGACTAATCAGCCCCAGCATTTT.

This clone was seen only a few times. J is TRBJ2-2 and V is TRBV5-1; the D is unclear. Germline CDR1 and CDR2: SGHRS and YFSETQ. V lost 3 bases to trimming and J lost 6 bases, with 18 bases between them. The length of the CDR3 is 16 residues. The CDR3 DNA reads as TGCGCCAGCAGCTCCCAAGCAACAGACCGATCCGGGGAGCTGTTTTTT. Its translation: CASSSQATDRSGELFF.

The chain uses TRBV6-4 and TRBJ2-7; no clear D gene. CDR3 size: 11 residues. Germline V lookup: CDR1 MRHNA, CDR2 SNTAGT. V lost 7 bases and J 2 bases, leaving 6 bases between the germline ends. The CDR3 reads CASIPAYEQYF. In DNA form, the CDR3 reads TGTGCCAGCATCCCAGCCTACGAGCAGTACTTC.

The chain uses TRBV11-2 and TRBJ2-2, with TRBD2 matching over 11 bases. Germline CDR1 reads SGHAT; CDR2 reads FQNNGV. After removal of 1 base from V and 5 bases from J, the junction contained 3 bases not matched to a gene. The CDR3 has 16 amino acids. The CDR3 sequence: CASSLVASGGTGELFF. Written as DNA, the CDR3 is TGTGCCAGCAGCTTAGTGGCTAGCGGGGGGACCGGGGAGCTGTTTTTT. The full variable domain, in which reference TRBV11-2 and TRBJ2-2 provide the parts outside the CDR3, is EAGVAQSPRYKIIEKRQSVAFWCNPISGHATLYWYQQILGQGPKLLIQFQNNGVVDDSQLPKDRFSAERLKGVDSTLKIQPAKLEDSAVYLCASSLVASGGTGELFFGEGSRLTVL.

V gene TRBV10-3 combines with J gene TRBJ2-1; D unclear. Trimming shortened V by 2 bases and J by 8 bases, and 7 bases separated the two germline ends. The CDR3 runs to 12 residues. Germline CDR1 ENHRY, CDR2 SYGVKD. The CDR3 bases are TGTGCCATCAGTGAGGAGAGCGATGAGCAGTTCTTC. Residues: CAISEESDEQFF.

The chain uses TRBV29-1 and TRBJ1-6, with TRBD1 matching 9 bases. V shed 5 bases, J shed 2 bases, and the junction held 4 bases outside the gene matches. Per germline, CDR1 SQVTM and CDR2 ANQGSEA. The CDR3 runs 15 residues. CDR3 protein: CSVRTGETYNSPLHF. CDR3 coding DNA: TGCAGCGTTAGGACAGGGGAGACCTATAATTCACCCCTCCACTTT. The full variable domain, with the rest looked up from reference TRBV29-1 and TRBJ1-6, is SAVISQKPSRDICQRGTSLTIQCQVDSQVTMMFWYRQQPGQSLTLIATANQGSEATYESGFVIDKFPISRPNLTFSTLTVSNMSPEDSSIYLCSVRTGETYNSPLHFGNGTRLTVT.

The chain couples TRBV5-5 to TRBJ1-2, with unresolved D. CDR1 is SGHKS and CDR2 is YYEKEE in the germline V gene (reference sequence). Trimming shortened V by 2 bases and J by 3 bases, and 14 bases separated the two germline ends. The CDR3 is 15 amino acids. CDR3 bases: TGTGCCAGCAGCTTAGAGATGACACGGGACTATGGCTACACCTTC. It codes for CASSLEMTRDYGYTF.

The chain couples TRBV12-5 to TRBJ2-3; D remains unclear. The CDR3 is 13 amino acids. The V gene's germline CDR1 is LGHNT and CDR2 FRNRAP. V lost 1 base, J lost 2 bases, and 4 bases lay in between. The CDR3 DNA reads TGTGCTAGTGGTTTGGATTACACAGATACGCAGTATTTT. This codes for CASGLDYTDTQYF.

V and J are TRBV30 and TRBJ1-2; 7 bases agree with TRBD1. The CDR3 extends over 13 amino acids. The germline V gene has CDR1 GTSNPN and CDR2 SVGIG (reference sequence). The J segment lost 6 bases and the V segment lost 4 bases, leaving 8 bases of the junction unmatched. The CDR3 DNA reads TGTGCCTGGACCATCCGACAGGGAAATGGCTACACCTTC. Translated: CAWTIRQGNGYTF.

The chain combines TRBV2 with TRBJ1-5, with 7 bases matching TRBD1. The CDR3 length is 15 residues. The trim removed 6 bases at V and 3 bases at J, leaving 8 bases unmatched. The germline V gene has CDR1 SNHLY and CDR2 FYNNEI. In DNA, the CDR3 is TGTGCCAGCAGCTCCAGGGGGAGGGACAATCAGCCCCAGCATTTT. It codes for CASSSRGRDNQPQHF.

This sequence joins TRBV12-5 and TRBJ2-5; D gene ambiguous. Matching the DNA end better, TRBJ2-7 makes the J call doubtful. Germline lookup yields CDR1 LGHNT and CDR2 FRNRAP. The CDR3 loop spans 15 amino acids. The CDR3 nucleotides read TGTGCTAGTGGTTTGGTGGATCAGCCTAATTACGAGCAGTACTTC. Residues: CASGLVDQPNYEQYF.

V and J are TRBV11-2 and TRBJ1-2, with TRBD1 matching over 8 bases. V lost 5 bases to trimming and J lost 1 base; unmatched junction nucleotides: 6. Germline assignment: CDR1 SGHAT and CDR2 FQNNGV. The CDR3 has 15 residues. The CDR3, as DNA: TGTGCCAGCAGCCCGGGACAGGCGGTTAACTATGGCTACACCTTC. As protein: CASSPGQAVNYGYTF.

This clone came up once. This rearrangement joins TRBV29-1 to TRBJ2-7; D possibly corresponds to TRBD2 (6 bases). Trimming cost V 4 bases and J 0 bases, with 7 bases left between them. This CDR3 has 12 residues. Germline CDR1 reads SQVTM; CDR2 reads ANQGSEA. CDR3 in amino acids: CSVGLGSYEQYF. In DNA, the CDR3 is TGCAGCGTTGGACTAGGCTCCTACGAGCAGTACTTC.

This clone was seen more than once but under ten times. The rearrangement joins TRBV5-5 to TRBJ2-1; the D is unclear. The germline V gene has CDR1 SGHKS and CDR2 YYEKEE (reference sequence). Trimming left V 0 bases short and J 5 bases short, with 6 bases between. CDR3 length: 13 amino acids. As DNA, the CDR3 is TGTGCCAGCAGCTTGGGGCCAGACAATGAGCAGTTCTTC. Translating gives CASSLGPDNEQFF.

The chain couples TRBV5-5 to TRBJ1-4; no clear D gene. Looked up from germline, CDR1 is SGHKS and CDR2 is YYEKEE (reference sequence). Trimming shortened V by 4 bases and J by 5 bases, and 15 bases separated the two germline ends. The CDR3 has 15 amino acids. The CDR3 bases are TGTGCCAGCAGCCCCGGTGGCAGCGCGAATGAAAAACTGTTTTTT. Amino acid sequence: CASSPGGSANEKLFF.

V usage is TRBV19 and J usage is TRBJ1-3; D call uncertain. CDR3 size: 11 residues. Between the trimmed V and J ends, which lost 5 bases and 8 bases, there was a span of 7 bases. The V gene's germline CDR1 is LNHDA and CDR2 SQIVND (reference sequence). The CDR3: CASSLPHTIYF. As DNA, the CDR3 is TGTGCCAGTAGTCTCCCCCACACCATATATTTT.

The rearrangement joins TRBV19 to TRBJ1-1; 11 positions match TRBD1. The CDR3 length is 18 residues. With V trimmed by 7 bases and J by 0 bases, 13 bases remained unmatched. Per the germline V gene, CDR1 is LNHDA and CDR2 is SQIVND (reference sequence). The DNA of the CDR3 is TGTGCCAGTACTCCATCTTGGGGACAGGGGGGGATGAACACTGAAGCTTTCTTT. It encodes CASTPSWGQGGMNTEAFF.

The chain is built from TRBV5-6 and TRBJ1-2; D is undetermined. From germline, CDR1 is SGHDT and CDR2 YYEEEE. There are 15 residues in the CDR3. Trimming took off 0 bases at V and 4 bases at J, with 13 bases between the two ends. CDR3 in DNA: TGTGCCAGCAGCTTGGCCACCGGGCCTATCTATGGCTACACCTTC. Its translation: CASSLATGPIYGYTF.

The CDR3 loop reads CASSAPGQFYNSPLHF. CDR3 in DNA: TGTGCCAGCAGCGCGCCCGGACAGTTCTATAATTCACCCCTCCACTTT. The V gene is TRBV7-9, the J gene TRBJ1-6, with a possible D match to TRBD1 (6 bases). This CDR3 has 16 residues. V lost 5 bases and J lost 3, with 14 bases in between. The germline V gene has CDR1 SEHNR and CDR2 FQNEAQ (reference sequence).

The V gene is TRBV7-6, the J gene TRBJ1-4; 7 positions agree with TRBD1. This CDR3 contains 19 residues. The germline V gene has CDR1 SGHVS and CDR2 FNYEAQ. V lost 2 bases, J lost 3 bases, and 15 bases stayed unmatched. In DNA form, the CDR3 reads TGTGCCAGCAGCTTATTCGGCAAGGGACAGAGGGCAGCTAATGAAAAACTGTTTTTT. Translated, it gives CASSLFGKGQRAANEKLFF.

This clone has just a few counts. This rearrangement joins TRBV4-1 to TRBJ2-3; 11 bases line up with TRBD1. Trimming took 2 bases from V and 5 from J; bases not matched to a gene: 3. The germline V gene encodes CDR1 MGHRA and CDR2 YSYEKL. This CDR3 comprises 15 residues. The CDR3 reads CASSQPDRGLDTQYF. In DNA form, the CDR3 reads TGCGCCAGCAGCCAACCGGACAGGGGGCTAGATACGCAGTATTTT.

This chain uses TRBV19 with TRBJ1-5; 7 positions agree with TRBD1. Trimming at V came to 3 bases and at J to 0 bases, leaving 14 bases not matched to a gene. The CDR3 has 19 amino acids. Germline lookup yields CDR1 LNHDA and CDR2 SQIVND (reference sequence). The CDR3 spells CASSIRPGTVSYSNQPQHF. CDR3 DNA: TGTGCCAGTAGTATTAGACCCGGGACAGTGAGCTATAGCAATCAGCCCCAGCATTTT.

The chain uses TRBV7-9 and TRBJ2-1, with D possibly TRBD2 on 5 matching bases. V was trimmed by 1 base and J by 6 bases, leaving 13 bases between them. Germline values: CDR1 SEHNR, CDR2 FQNEAQ (reference sequence). The CDR3 covers 15 residues. CDR3 bases: TGTGCCAGCAGCTTAGTGGATGCGGGTAGCAATGAGCAGTTCTTC. This gives the protein CASSLVDAGSNEQFF.

The chain joins TRBV10-2 to TRBJ1-5; D perhaps matches TRBD1 (6 bases). Germline V lookup: CDR1 WSHSY, CDR2 SAAADI. The V and J ends lost 7 bases and 4 bases respectively, with 11 bases between them. This CDR3 comprises 13 residues. CDR3 loop: CASTPGANQPQHF. The CDR3 bases are TGCGCCAGCACCCCGGGGGCGAATCAGCCCCAGCATTTT.

J is TRBJ1-2 and V is TRBV6-6; perhaps TRBD1 as D (5 bases). The CDR3 runs to 12 residues. V lost 7 bases to trimming and J lost 6 bases, with 12 bases between them. Germline assignment: CDR1 MNHNY and CDR2 SVGAGI (reference sequence). The CDR3 sequence: CASTQRGDGYTF. The CDR3 DNA follows: TGTGCCAGCACCCAGAGGGGAGATGGCTACACCTTC.

J is TRBJ1-5 and V is TRBV7-9; 7 positions match TRBD1. CDR1 and CDR2 from the germline V gene are SEHNR and FQNEAQ (reference sequence). Unmatched junction bases numbered 4, after V lost 4 bases and J lost 4 bases. The CDR3 is made up of 14 amino acids. The CDR3 DNA reads TGTGCCAGCAGCTCGACAGGGAGTAATCAGCCCCAGCATTTT. Amino acid sequence: CASSSTGSNQPQHF.

The chain combines TRBV25-1 with TRBJ1-2; D gene unclear. This CDR3 contains 15 residues. In germline, CDR1 is MGHDK, CDR2 SYGVNS. Trimming pared 1 base from V and 4 bases from J, leaving 13 bases between. CDR3: CASSEWLGKAYGYTF. Written as DNA, the CDR3 is TGTGCCAGCAGTGAATGGTTGGGGAAGGCCTATGGCTACACCTTC.

The chain links TRBV11-2 to TRBJ2-5, with 11 bases identical to TRBD1. The J call is doubtful: the DNA matches TRBJ2-7 better. The germline V gene has CDR1 SGHAT and CDR2 FQNNGV. This CDR3 has 13 residues. The CDR3 spells CASHGQGAGEQYF. In DNA, the CDR3 is TGTGCCAGCCACGGACAGGGGGCTGGCGAGCAGTACTTC.